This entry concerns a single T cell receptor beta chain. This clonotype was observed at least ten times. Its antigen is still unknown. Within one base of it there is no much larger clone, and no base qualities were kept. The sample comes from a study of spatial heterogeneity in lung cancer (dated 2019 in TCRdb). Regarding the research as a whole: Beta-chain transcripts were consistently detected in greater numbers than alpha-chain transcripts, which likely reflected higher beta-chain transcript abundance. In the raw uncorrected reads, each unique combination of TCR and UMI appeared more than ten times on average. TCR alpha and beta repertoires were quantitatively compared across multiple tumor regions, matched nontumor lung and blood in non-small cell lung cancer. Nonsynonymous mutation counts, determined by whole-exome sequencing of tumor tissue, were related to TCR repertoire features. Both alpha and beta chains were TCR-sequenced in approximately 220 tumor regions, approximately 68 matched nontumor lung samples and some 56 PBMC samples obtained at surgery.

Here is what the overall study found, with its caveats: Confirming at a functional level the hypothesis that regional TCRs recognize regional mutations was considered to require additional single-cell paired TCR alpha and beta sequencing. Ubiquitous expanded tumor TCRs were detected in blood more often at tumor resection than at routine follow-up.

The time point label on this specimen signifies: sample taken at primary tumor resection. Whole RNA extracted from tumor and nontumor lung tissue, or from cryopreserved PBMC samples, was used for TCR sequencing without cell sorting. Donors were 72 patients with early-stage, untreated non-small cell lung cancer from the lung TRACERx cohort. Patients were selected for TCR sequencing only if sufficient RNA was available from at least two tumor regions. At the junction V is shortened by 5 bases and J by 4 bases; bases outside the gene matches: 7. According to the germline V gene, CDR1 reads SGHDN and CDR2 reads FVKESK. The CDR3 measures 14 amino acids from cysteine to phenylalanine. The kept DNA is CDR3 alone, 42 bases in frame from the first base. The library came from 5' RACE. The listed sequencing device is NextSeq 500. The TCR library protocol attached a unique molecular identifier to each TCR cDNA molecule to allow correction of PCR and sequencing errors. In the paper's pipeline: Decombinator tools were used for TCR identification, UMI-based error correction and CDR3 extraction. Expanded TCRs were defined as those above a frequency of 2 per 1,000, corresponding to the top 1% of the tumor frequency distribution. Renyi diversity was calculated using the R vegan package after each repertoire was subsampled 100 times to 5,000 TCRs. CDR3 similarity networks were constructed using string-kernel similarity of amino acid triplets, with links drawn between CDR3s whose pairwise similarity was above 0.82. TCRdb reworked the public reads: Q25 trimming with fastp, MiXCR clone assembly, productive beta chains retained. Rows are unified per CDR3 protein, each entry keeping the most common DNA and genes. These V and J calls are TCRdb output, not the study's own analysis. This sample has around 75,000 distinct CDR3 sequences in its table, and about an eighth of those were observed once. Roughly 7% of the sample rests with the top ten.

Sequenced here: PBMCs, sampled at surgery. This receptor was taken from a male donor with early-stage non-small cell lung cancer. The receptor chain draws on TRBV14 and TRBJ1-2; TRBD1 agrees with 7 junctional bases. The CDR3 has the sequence CASSSRDSIYGYTF. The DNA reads TGTGCCAGCAGCTCCCGGGACAGCATCTATGGCTACACCTTC.